Reported below is one T cell receptor beta chain. This clonotype was detected many times. What this receptor recognizes is not known. No base quality information exists; no much larger clone differs at one position. The CDR3 starts with the cysteine, ends with the phenylalanine, and has 15 residues. This entry keeps only the CDR3 DNA: 45 bases, framed from base 1. Trimming accounts for 0 bases at V and 0 bases at J, while the number of junction bases matched to no gene is 4. The germline V gene (reference sequence) yields DFQATT for CDR1 and SNEGSKA for CDR2. These data are taken from a study of blood T cells in healthy people across ages (dated by TCRdb to the mid-2010s). Notes on the research overall: In model experiments, template switching captured about one uniquely barcoded TCR beta cDNA molecule for every two T cells. To track age-related changes in TCR beta repertoire diversity, the study relied on deep sequencing normalized with unique cDNA molecular identifiers. Four age groups were formed from the donors: young (average around 15 years), middle-aged (just under 40), aged (approximately 60) and long-lived (approximately 80). To avoid experimental bias, donors of different ages were randomly spread across the sequencing lanes. Two additional independent replicas of 1 million unique cDNA reads from the same blood draw were analyzed for two donors (one aged 18 to 30 and one aged 80 or older). What the study reported, not specific to this receptor: The long-lived group showed more naive CD4+ T cells, fewer expanded clones and increased TCR diversity than the aged group, suggesting age selection. Observed TCR beta diversity per million T cells fell roughly linearly with age, and a significant reduction was already apparent by age roughly 40. Bulk unsorted PBMC profiling prevented conclusive comparison of naive and antigen-experienced compartments. Because the CMV infection status of the donors was unknown, age-related changes in expanded clonotypes may potentially have been confounded. Estimates of total diversity based on one million sequenced T cells were regarded as lower bounds and as underestimates. The percentage of naive T cells measured by flow cytometry correlated strongly with observed TCR beta diversity.

The library came from 5' RACE. Sequencing instrument: Illumina HiSeq 2500. The second PCR ran for roughly 6 to 11 cycles and used a J-beta primer mix along with a sample-barcoded 5' primer. A template-switch 5' adaptor carrying 12 random nucleotides introduced a unique molecular identifier onto each TCR beta cDNA molecule. Each sample yielded at least 3 million CDR3-containing paired-end reads. All of the RNA was converted into first-strand cDNA using the Mint cDNA synthesis kit, with a TRBC-specific oligonucleotide serving as the primer. Following uracil-DNA glycosylase treatment, all cDNA underwent a first 18-cycle PCR with the universal primers M1SS and BC2_uni_R. Per the source publication's procedure: For normalization, 1 million high-quality reads were randomly selected from each sample, with every read carrying a distinct molecular identifier. Reads with shared molecular identifiers were discarded instead of being binned into consensus sequences. CDR3 identification, clonotype clustering and error correction used MiTCR with a Q25 quality threshold and the strictest error-elimination algorithm. A nonparametric unseen species model with Euler transformation was used to estimate a lower bound on total TCR beta diversity. TCRdb applied fastp at Q25 and MiXCR to the public reads, then kept only in-frame beta chains. Each CDR3 protein gets just one entry, which takes the most common genes and DNA from the rows behind it. These V and J calls derive from TCRdb rather than the authors' analysis. This sample holds hundreds of thousands of distinct CDR3 sequences; under 35% were observed only once. The top ten clones comprise approximately 15% of the sample.

Donors were a few dozen systemically healthy Caucasian individuals from Russia aged roughly 6 to 95 years. Each donor gave about 9.8 milliliters of peripheral blood, drawn into EDTA-treated Vacutainer tubes. Ficoll-Paque density-gradient centrifugation was used to isolate PBMCs, with at least 6.5 million per sample. Total RNA was extracted from PBMCs with Trizol reagent, with at least 6 micrograms obtained per sample. For every donor, an aliquot of PBMCs went through flow cytometry to measure the percentages of naive CD45RAhigh/CD27high T cells. The V and J segments used are TRBV20-1 and TRBJ2-7, with 8 central nucleotides matching TRBD2. The sequence was collected from an elderly woman in good health. The material sequenced was blood. The bases read TGCAGTGCTAGAGATTCAGGGACTAGCTCCTACGAGCAGTACTTC. Translation gives CSARDSGTSSYEQYF.